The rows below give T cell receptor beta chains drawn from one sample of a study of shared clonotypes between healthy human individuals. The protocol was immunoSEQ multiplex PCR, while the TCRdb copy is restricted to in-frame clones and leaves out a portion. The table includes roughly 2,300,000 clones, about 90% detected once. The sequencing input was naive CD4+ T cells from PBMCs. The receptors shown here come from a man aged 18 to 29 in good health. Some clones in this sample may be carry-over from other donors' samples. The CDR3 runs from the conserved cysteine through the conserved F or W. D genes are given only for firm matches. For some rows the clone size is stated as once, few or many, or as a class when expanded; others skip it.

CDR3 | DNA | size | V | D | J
CASSPRIQGLNTEAFF | TGTGCCAGCTCACCGAGAATACAGGGACTGAACACTGAAGCTTTCTTT | few | TRBV18 | - | TRBJ1-1
CASSDGDRGRVGYTF | TGTGCCAGCAGTGATGGGGACAGGGGGCGCGTGGGCTACACCTTC | once | TRBV6-1 | TRBD1 | TRBJ1-2
CASSLLSRDVDEQYF | TGTGCCAGCAGCCTTTTAAGCAGGGACGTCGACGAGCAGTACTTC | - | TRBV5-6 | - | TRBJ2-7
CASSMWPTGGEKLFF | TGTGCCAGTAGTATGTGGCCGACGGGAGGGGAAAAACTGTTTTTT | few | TRBV19 | - | TRBJ1-4
CSVVPGQGYNEQFF | TGCAGCGTTGTCCCGGGACAGGGTTACAATGAGCAGTTCTTC | - | TRBV29-1 | TRBD1 | TRBJ2-1
CASSFGEPSTDTQYF | TGTGCCAGTAGTTTTGGGGAGCCAAGCACAGATACGCAGTATTTT | - | TRBV19 | - | TRBJ2-3
CASSQDGTGGTEAFF | TGCGCCAGCAGCCAAGACGGGACAGGGGGCACTGAAGCTTTCTTT | - | TRBV4-3 | TRBD1 | TRBJ1-1
CAWSAGLAESDEQFF | TGTGCCTGGAGTGCGGGACTAGCGGAGAGTGATGAGCAGTTCTTC | - | TRBV30 | TRBD2 | TRBJ2-1
CASSLSGDREAEKLFF | TGTGCCAGCAGTTTATCGGGGGACAGGGAGGCTGAAAAACTGTTTTTT | - | TRBV27 | TRBD1 | TRBJ1-4
CASPFKGETGENEQYF | TGCGCCAGCCCATTCAAGGGGGAGACAGGGGAGAACGAGCAGTACTTC | once | TRBV23-1 | TRBD1 | TRBJ2-7
CASSLVWAQTDNEQFF | TGCGCCAGCAGCTTGGTTTGGGCCCAAACCGACAATGAGCAGTTCTTC | - | TRBV5-1 | - | TRBJ2-1
CASSSAGTESYEQYF | TGTGCCAGCAGCTCGGCCGGGACAGAGTCCTACGAGCAGTACTTC | - | TRBV7-2 | TRBD1 | TRBJ2-7
CASSRTARYGGVYGYTF | TGCGCCAGCAGCCGAACTGCCAGGTACGGGGGAGTCTATGGCTACACCTTC | - | TRBV4-1 | - | TRBJ1-2
CASSLVSSVGELFF | TGCGCCAGCAGCTTGGTCAGTAGTGTCGGGGAGCTGTTTTTT | - | TRBV5-1 | - | TRBJ2-2
CSVVPYEGSTDTQYF | TGCAGCGTGGTCCCGTATGAGGGGAGCACAGATACGCAGTATTTT | once | TRBV29-1 | - | TRBJ2-3
CASSEPNGQPLYEQYF | TGTGCCAGCAGTGAACCAAACGGACAGCCCCTCTACGAGCAGTACTTC | - | TRBV6-1 | - | TRBJ2-7
CASSAQGSQYEQYF | TGTGCCAGCAGTGCTCAGGGATCACAATACGAGCAGTACTTC | once | TRBV6-1 | - | TRBJ2-7
CASVPGDRDYNEQFF | TGTGCCAGCGTCCCCGGGGACAGGGACTACAATGAGCAGTTCTTC | - | TRBV7-2 | TRBD1 | TRBJ2-1
CASGRDYGYTF | TGTGCCAGCGGCAGGGACTATGGCTACACCTTC | few | TRBV28 | - | TRBJ1-2
CAAGGDNSPLHF | TGTGCCGCAGGGGGAGACAATTCACCCCTCCACTTT | - | TRBV28 | TRBD1 | TRBJ1-6
CASSQDFSTDTQYF | TGCGCCAGCAGCCAAGATTTCTCCACAGATACGCAGTATTTT | - | TRBV4-1 | - | TRBJ2-3
CASSYRDRGQPQHF | TGTGCCAGCAGTTACCGGGACAGGGGTCAGCCCCAGCATTTT | - | TRBV6-5 | TRBD1 | TRBJ1-5
CATSIKGNGANVLTF | TGTGCCACCAGCATAAAGGGTAACGGGGCCAACGTCCTGACTTTC | - | TRBV15 | - | TRBJ2-6
CASSRLAGFTDTQYF | TGTGCCAGCAGCAGGTTAGCGGGATTCACAGATACGCAGTATTTT | - | TRBV5-6 | TRBD2 | TRBJ2-3
CASSLGGSVGNQPQHF | TGTGCCAGCAGTTTGGGGGGGTCGGTTGGCAATCAGCCCCAGCATTTT | - | TRBV28 | - | TRBJ1-5
CASRETGQNYGYTF | TGTGCCAGTAGGGAAACGGGACAGAACTATGGCTACACCTTC | - | TRBV19 | TRBD1 | TRBJ1-2